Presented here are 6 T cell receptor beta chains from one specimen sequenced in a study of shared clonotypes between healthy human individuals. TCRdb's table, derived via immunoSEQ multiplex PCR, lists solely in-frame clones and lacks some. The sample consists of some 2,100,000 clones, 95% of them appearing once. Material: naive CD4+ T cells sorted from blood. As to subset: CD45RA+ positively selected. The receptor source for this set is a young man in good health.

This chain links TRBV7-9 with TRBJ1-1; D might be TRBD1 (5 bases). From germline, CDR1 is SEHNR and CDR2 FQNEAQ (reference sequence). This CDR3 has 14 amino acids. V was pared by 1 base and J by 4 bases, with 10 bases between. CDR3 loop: CASSLGQPITEAFF. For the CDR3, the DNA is TGTGCCAGCAGCTTAGGACAGCCGATCACTGAAGCTTTCTTT.

The CDR3: CASSLSFLNTEAFF. The CDR3 DNA is TGTGCCAGCAGCTTGTCTTTCCTCAACACTGAAGCTTTCTTT. V usage is TRBV5-8 and J usage is TRBJ1-1; D gene unclear. The V end lost 1 base, the J end lost 2 bases, and 9 bases lay between the germline ends. The CDR3 has 14 amino acids. Germline CDR1 is SGHTS and CDR2 is YDEGEE.

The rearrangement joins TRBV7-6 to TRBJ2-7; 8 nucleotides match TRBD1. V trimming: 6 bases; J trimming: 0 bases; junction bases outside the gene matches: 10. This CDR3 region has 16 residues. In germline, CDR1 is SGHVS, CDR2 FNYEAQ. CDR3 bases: TGTGCCAGCAGTCAACACGGGACAGGAAACTCCTACGAGCAGTACTTC. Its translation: CASSQHGTGNSYEQYF.

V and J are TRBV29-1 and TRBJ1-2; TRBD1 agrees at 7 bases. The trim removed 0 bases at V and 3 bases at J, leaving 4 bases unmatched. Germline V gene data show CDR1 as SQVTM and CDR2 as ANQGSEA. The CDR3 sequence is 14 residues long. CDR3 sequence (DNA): TGCAGCGTTGAAGACAGGGGGACATACTATGGCTACACCTTC. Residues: CSVEDRGTYYGYTF.

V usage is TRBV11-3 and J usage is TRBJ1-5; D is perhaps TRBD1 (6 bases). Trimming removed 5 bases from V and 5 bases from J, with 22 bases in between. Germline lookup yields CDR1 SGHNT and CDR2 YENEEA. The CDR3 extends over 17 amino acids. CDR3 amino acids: CASSRTGSLSKDQPQHF. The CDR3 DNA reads TGTGCCAGCAGCCGAACAGGGAGTCTTAGTAAAGATCAGCCCCAGCATTTT.

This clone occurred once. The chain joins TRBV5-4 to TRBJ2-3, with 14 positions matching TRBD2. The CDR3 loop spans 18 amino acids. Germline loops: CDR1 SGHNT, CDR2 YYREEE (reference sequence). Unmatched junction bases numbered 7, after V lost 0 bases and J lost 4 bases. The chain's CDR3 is CASSLEVPGLAGADTQYF. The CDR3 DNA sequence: TGTGCCAGCAGCTTGGAGGTGCCGGGACTAGCGGGAGCAGATACGCAGTATTTT.